These T cell receptor beta chains were read from a single sample in a study of T cell responses to AZD1222 COVID-19 vaccine. Produced via immunoSEQ multiplex PCR; TCRdb's table is partial and in-frame only. The specimen's table records over 130,000 clones. Source material: peripheral blood. Source of these receptors: an adult in good health. The conserved cysteine and the conserved F or W are not part of the CDR3 here. Fields, in order: J gene, V gene, CDR3 protein.

J gene: TRBJ2-7
V gene: TRBV3-1/TRBV3-2
CDR3 protein: ASSQERGVLTPYEQY

J gene: TRBJ1-6
V gene: TRBV19
CDR3 protein: ASRTRTGDNSPLH

J gene: TRBJ1-1
V gene: TRBV5-6
CDR3 protein: ASSFGTGVSTEAF

J gene: TRBJ1-1
V gene: TRBV28
CDR3 protein: ASSLQGAPVTEAF

J gene: TRBJ2-5
V gene: TRBV2
CDR3 protein: ASSEYGLVLEETQY

J gene: TRBJ1-4
V gene: TRBV4-3
CDR3 protein: ASSPGQGDEKLF

J gene: TRBJ1-2
V gene: TRBV19
CDR3 protein: ASSPRGQNPNYGYT

J gene: TRBJ2-3
V gene: TRBV7-3
CDR3 protein: ASSLTGGTDTQY

J gene: TRBJ1-5
V gene: TRBV19
CDR3 protein: ASSIGFRESENQPQH

J gene: TRBJ2-2
V gene: TRBV19
CDR3 protein: ASSLPAGELF

J gene: TRBJ1-4
V gene: TRBV29-1
CDR3 protein: SVDTGVGDEKLF

J gene: TRBJ2-5
V gene: TRBV5-1
CDR3 protein: ASSPLGRVETQY

J gene: TRBJ1-1
V gene: TRBV5-1
CDR3 protein: ASGRGVRYTEAF

J gene: TRBJ2-7
V gene: TRBV5-4
CDR3 protein: ASSSGTVRSSYEQY

J gene: TRBJ1-5
V gene: TRBV7-2
CDR3 protein: ASSLAGLSNQPQH

J gene: TRBJ1-2
V gene: TRBV5-5
CDR3 protein: ASSEWTGYGYT

J gene: TRBJ1-5
V gene: TRBV10-3
CDR3 protein: AISGDGNQPQH

J gene: TRBJ1-5
V gene: TRBV30
CDR3 protein: AWSVTHSNQPQH

J gene: TRBJ1-5
V gene: TRBV18
CDR3 protein: ASSPRVDQPQH

J gene: TRBJ1-2
V gene: TRBV11-2
CDR3 protein: ASSSTGPYGYT

J gene: TRBJ1-6
V gene: TRBV6-6
CDR3 protein: ASSYRGGDGVSPLH

J gene: TRBJ2-7
V gene: TRBV2
CDR3 protein: ASSRRGQVNYEQY

J gene: TRBJ2-7
V gene: TRBV6-5
CDR3 protein: ASSGTGPSYEQY

J gene: TRBJ2-7
V gene: TRBV18
CDR3 protein: ASSPGQGAYEQY

J gene: TRBJ1-2
V gene: TRBV4-1
CDR3 protein: ASSPGVHYGYT

J gene: TRBJ1-2
V gene: TRBV28
CDR3 protein: ASSFPRGGYGYT

J gene: TRBJ1-4
V gene: TRBV24-1
CDR3 protein: ATSDLGGALAEKLF

J gene: TRBJ1-2
V gene: TRBV27
CDR3 protein: ASSLRLNYGYT

J gene: TRBJ1-1
V gene: TRBV6-5
CDR3 protein: ASGTGGMNTEAF

J gene: TRBJ1-3
V gene: TRBV6-5
CDR3 protein: ASSYSAVNTIY

J gene: TRBJ2-7
V gene: TRBV5-8
CDR3 protein: ASSLRYDWQGHYEQY

J gene: TRBJ2-1
V gene: TRBV28
CDR3 protein: ATRTDYNEQF

J gene: TRBJ1-1
V gene: TRBV4-1
CDR3 protein: ASKPGRGTTEAF

J gene: TRBJ2-7
V gene: TRBV6-4
CDR3 protein: ASSKTVSSYEQY

J gene: TRBJ1-4
V gene: TRBV28
CDR3 protein: ASRPGHLEKLF

J gene: TRBJ1-2
V gene: TRBV7-2
CDR3 protein: ASSPIRTVIYGYT

J gene: TRBJ2-7
V gene: TRBV11-2
CDR3 protein: ASSLFLRDRTYEQY

J gene: TRBJ2-3
V gene: TRBV30
CDR3 protein: AWSPPSGAHTDTQY

J gene: TRBJ1-1
V gene: TRBV28
CDR3 protein: ASTGAPYAEAF

J gene: TRBJ2-2
V gene: TRBV4-3
CDR3 protein: ASSQRRGTGELF

J gene: TRBJ1-2
V gene: TRBV5-6
CDR3 protein: ASSIYQTGGNGYT

J gene: TRBJ1-2
V gene: TRBV7-2
CDR3 protein: ASSLGRGRDGYT

J gene: TRBJ2-2
V gene: TRBV4-3
CDR3 protein: ASSLGGINTGELF

J gene: TRBJ1-6
V gene: TRBV2
CDR3 protein: ASSPGTVLNSPLH

J gene: TRBJ1-1
V gene: TRBV5-1
CDR3 protein: ASSRLGGDRGHTEAF

J gene: TRBJ1-3
V gene: TRBV7-2
CDR3 protein: ASSLHRTGMMSGNTIY

J gene: TRBJ1-5
V gene: TRBV30
CDR3 protein: AWSPGTGNQPQH

J gene: TRBJ1-2
V gene: TRBV18
CDR3 protein: ASSECGERGRRDGYT